This T cell receptor beta chain derives from a study of blood T cell repertoires in COVID-19. TCRdb's copy holds only in-frame clones and misses some; the assay was immunoSEQ multiplex PCR. This sample carries approximately 460,000 clones, about 91% of them seen once, and the ten largest clones take 0.7% to 1%. V was trimmed by 0 bases and J by 2 bases, leaving 8 bases between them. Germline V gives CDR1 SEHNR, CDR2 FQNEAQ (reference sequence). The CDR3 consists of 14 residues. The sequenced sample was peripheral blood. The receptor's source is a man aged 18 to 35 with COVID-19, enrolled during active disease. The chain is built from TRBV7-9 and TRBJ2-7; a possible D gene is TRBD2 (6 bases). CDR3 DNA sequence: TGTGCCAGCAGCTTAGCAGGAGGGCCCTACGAGCAGTACTTC. Protein: CASSLAGGPYEQYF.